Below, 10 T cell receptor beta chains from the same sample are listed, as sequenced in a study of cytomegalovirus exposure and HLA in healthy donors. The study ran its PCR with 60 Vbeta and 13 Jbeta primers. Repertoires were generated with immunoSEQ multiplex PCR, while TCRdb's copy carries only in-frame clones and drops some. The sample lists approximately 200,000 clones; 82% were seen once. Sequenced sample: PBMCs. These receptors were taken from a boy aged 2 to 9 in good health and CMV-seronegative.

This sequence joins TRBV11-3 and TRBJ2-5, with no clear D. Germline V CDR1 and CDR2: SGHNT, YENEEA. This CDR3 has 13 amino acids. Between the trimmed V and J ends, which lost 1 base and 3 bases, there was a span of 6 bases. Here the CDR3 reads CASSLVAEETQYF. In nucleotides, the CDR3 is TGTGCCAGCAGCTTAGTGGCCGAAGAGACCCAGTACTTC.

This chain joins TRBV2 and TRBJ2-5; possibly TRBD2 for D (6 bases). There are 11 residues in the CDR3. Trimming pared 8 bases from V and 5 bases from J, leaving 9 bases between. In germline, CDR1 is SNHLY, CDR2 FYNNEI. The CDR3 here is CASSGEETQYF. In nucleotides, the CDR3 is TGTGCCAGCTCGGGGGAGGAGACCCAGTACTTC.

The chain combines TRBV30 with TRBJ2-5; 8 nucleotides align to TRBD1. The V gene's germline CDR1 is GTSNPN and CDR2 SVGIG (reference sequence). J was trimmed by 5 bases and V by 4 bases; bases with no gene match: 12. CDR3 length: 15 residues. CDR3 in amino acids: CAWTHGQGGWETQYF. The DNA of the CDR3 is TGTGCCTGGACCCATGGACAGGGAGGTTGGGAGACCCAGTACTTC.

The CDR3 loop reads CASSQWENSGGVTYEQYF. The CDR3, as DNA: TGCGCCAGCAGTCAATGGGAAAATAGCGGGGGGGTTACCTACGAGCAGTACTTC. The chain has TRBV23-1 and TRBJ2-7, with 11 positions matching TRBD2. TRBV23-1 is an open reading frame whose function is uncertain. This CDR3 has 18 residues. Trimming removed 1 base from V and 2 bases from J; junction bases left unmatched: 10.

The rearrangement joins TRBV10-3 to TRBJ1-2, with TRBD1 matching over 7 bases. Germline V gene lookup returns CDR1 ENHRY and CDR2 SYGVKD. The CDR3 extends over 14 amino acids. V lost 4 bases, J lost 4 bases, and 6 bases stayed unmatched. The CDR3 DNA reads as TGTGCCATCAGTGCCCAGACAGGGTCCTATGGCTACACCTTC. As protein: CAISAQTGSYGYTF.

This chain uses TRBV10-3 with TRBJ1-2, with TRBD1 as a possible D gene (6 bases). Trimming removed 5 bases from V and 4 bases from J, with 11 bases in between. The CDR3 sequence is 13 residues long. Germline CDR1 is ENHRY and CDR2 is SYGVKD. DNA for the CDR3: TGTGCCATCAGTCCGGACAGCCTCTATGGCTACACCTTC. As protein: CAISPDSLYGYTF.

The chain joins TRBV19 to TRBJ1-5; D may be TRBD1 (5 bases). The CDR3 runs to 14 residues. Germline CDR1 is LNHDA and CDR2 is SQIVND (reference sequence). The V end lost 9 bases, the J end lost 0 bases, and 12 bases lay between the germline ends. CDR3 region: CASHQGYSNQPQHF. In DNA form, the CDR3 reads TGTGCCAGCCACCAGGGTTATAGCAATCAGCCCCAGCATTTT.

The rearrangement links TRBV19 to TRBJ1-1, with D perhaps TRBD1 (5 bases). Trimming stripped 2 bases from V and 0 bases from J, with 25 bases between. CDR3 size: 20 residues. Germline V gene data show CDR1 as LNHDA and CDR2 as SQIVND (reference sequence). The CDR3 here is CASSIRGPPGSRPMNTEAFF. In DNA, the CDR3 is TGTGCCAGTAGTATAAGAGGTCCGCCAGGGTCGAGGCCAATGAACACTGAAGCTTTCTTT.

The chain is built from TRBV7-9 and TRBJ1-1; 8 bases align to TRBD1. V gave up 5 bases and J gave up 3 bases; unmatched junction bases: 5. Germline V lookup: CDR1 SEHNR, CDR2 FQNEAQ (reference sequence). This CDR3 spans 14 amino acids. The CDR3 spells CASSPTGGYTEAFF. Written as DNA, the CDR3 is TGTGCCAGCAGCCCTACAGGGGGGTACACTGAAGCTTTCTTT.

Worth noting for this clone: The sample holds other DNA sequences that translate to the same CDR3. CDR3 region: CASSPGQGALGDTQYF. The CDR3 region has the DNA TGCGCCAGCAGCCCAGGACAGGGGGCCTTAGGAGATACGCAGTATTTT. The chain recombines TRBV5-1 with TRBJ2-3, with 11 bases identical to TRBD1. The CDR3 has 16 amino acids. Germline trimming cut 4 bases from V and 5 bases from J; bases unmatched to any gene: 9. The V gene's germline CDR1 is SGHRS and CDR2 YFSETQ.